This note documents a single T cell receptor (beta chain) sequence. The antigen is undetermined. The germline V gene encodes CDR1 SGHRS and CDR2 YFSETQ. V shed 1 base and J shed 4 bases, with 11 bases lying between them. There are 15 residues in the CDR3. The method was immunoSEQ multiplex PCR; TCRdb's version includes in-frame clones alone and lacks a portion of them. The repertoire has approximately 45,000 clones, 63% of them found once; the top ten carry around 20%. This sample stems from a study of radiotherapy plus CTLA-4 blockade in lung cancer. Study-level background: Disease control reached approximately 31%, with objective responses in over 15%. Findings of the study overall: The best prediction of response reportedly came from early blood T cell clone dynamics, with interferon-beta.

It was focal radiation plus CTLA-4 blockade with ipilimumab that patients with chemo-refractory metastatic non-small-cell lung cancer received. The material sequenced was peripheral blood, taken from a patient treated with radiotherapy plus ipilimumab. This TCR was sampled from a human donor with non-small cell lung cancer who had a partial response to radiotherapy plus ipilimumab. The chain links TRBV5-1 to TRBJ2-2; D is perhaps TRBD1 (5 bases). CDR3 sequence: CASSLMATGTGELFF. The CDR3 DNA reads TGCGCCAGCAGCTTGATGGCAACAGGCACCGGGGAGCTGTTTTTT.